This T cell receptor (beta chain) was sequenced in a study of regulatory T cells in long-lasting Graves disease. Study results and caveats: The study found TRBV28, TRBJ1-2 and TRBJ2-5 favored in persistent disease.

In building TCR beta libraries, iRepertoire HTBI primers were used together with Arm-PCR of CDR3 regions. MiXCR, applied by TCRdb to the multiplex PCR reads, yields one record per CDR3 protein. Altogether about 560,000 distinct CDR3 sequences are present, 15% to 20% being singletons, with the ten largest covering more than 10%. After removal of 6 bases from V and 4 bases from J, the junction contained 8 bases not matched to a gene. Germline CDR1 and CDR2: SGHAT and FQNNGV. The CDR3 contains 14 residues. This clonotype was counted at least ten times. The antigen is unknown. Time point defined: newly diagnosed GD, antithyroid drugs for less than 3 months. Extracted PBMC RNA gave rise to the TCR library. The same data also went into a second study, on T cells in Graves' hyperthyroidism and ophthalmopathy. As that study records: Exclusion of a patient resulted from uncontrolled infection, other autoimmune disease, pregnancy or lactation. The HTBI primer set was used in a first-round RT-PCR of the TCR CDR3. Most clonotypes expanded in thyroid above 0.001 were likewise present in blood.

Sequenced here: peripheral blood mononuclear cells (PBMCs), sampled at new diagnosis, from a patient treated with antithyroid drugs. This sequence originates from a man aged 18-30 years with Graves disease. V is TRBV11-2 and J is TRBJ1-1, with 7 bases fitting TRBD1. CDR3: CASRRDSLGTEAFF. CDR3 coding DNA: TGTGCCAGCAGAAGGGACAGTTTAGGCACTGAAGCTTTCTTT.